Detailed here is one TCR beta chain. Its antigen is currently not known. No base quality values were provided; no much bigger clone lies one nucleotide off. The data stem from a study of T cells in Graves' hyperthyroidism and ophthalmopathy (dated by TCRdb to the late 2010s). As for the study more broadly: Peripheral blood was collected at initial diagnosis, before any treatment. To identify distinguishing TCR V-J signatures, a discovery cohort of around 98 patients was used, comprising approximately 40 with Graves' ophthalmopathy and 55 to 65 with stable Graves' hyperthyroidism. Prospective prediction of ophthalmopathy was tested in an independent validation cohort of approximately 19 hyperthyroidism patients and 15 to 17 patients who later progressed to ophthalmopathy. The 75 to 100 discovery patients were divided at random into training and test sets in a 7:3 ratio. In addition, the study compared T-cell repertoires in thyroid tissue and in blood from several Graves' hyperthyroidism patients. After blood sampling, hyperthyroidism patients were treated with methimazole at a starting dose of 30 mg daily, and ophthalmopathy patients were treated with high-dose intravenous methylprednisolone. According to the paper, TCR Vbeta CDR3 sequencing was carried out on some 130 peripheral blood samples, which came from about 45 ophthalmopathy, 75 to 80 hyperthyroidism and some 17 progressor patients.

Amplification of TCR beta CDR3 regions was carried out from RNA transcripts. A first-round RT-PCR of the TCR CDR3 used the HTBI primer set with the Qiagen OneStep RT-PCR kit. Libraries were constructed in a second round of multiplex PCR, after which size selection and purification were carried out. Libraries were sequenced paired-end with 100 bp reads on an Illumina HiSeq2000. Under the source paper's analysis protocol: SOAPnuke was used to process the raw data, throwing out any read that contained adapters or uncalled bases, had a mean Phred below 15, or lacked an exact constant-primer or identifier match. COPE v1.2.5 was used to merge the high-quality paired reads, and each unique nucleotide sequence was defined as a clonotype. MiTCR v1.1 was used to align the clonotypes against IMGT TRBV, TRBD and TRBJ reference segments. Only V-J combinations with frequency above 0.0001, covering about 99% of repertoires, were analysed. The TCS score was defined as F50 (clonal expansion) divided by E x V (chaos), with BLOSUM62-based TCRdist calculated between CDR3 peptides within each V-J. Welch's t-statistics and random forest reduced some 510 V-J features to 10 to 15, which were used in a naive Bayes classifier (R e1071). Clones were called with MiXCR by TCRdb after fastp trimmed the public reads at Q25, and only in-frame beta chains were retained. Each entry is one CDR3 protein sequence, shown with its most common DNA and genes. The V and J calls were not made by the authors but by TCRdb's processing. The sample records about 640,000 distinct CDR3 sequences, 20% of which are singletons. Roughly a third of the sample is in the top ten clones.

What the study reported, not specific to this receptor: Sample size was not statistically predetermined, and investigators were not blinded to group allocation. A model built on a 13 V-J signature distinguished ophthalmopathy from stable hyperthyroidism, reaching approximately 89% sensitivity and around 81% specificity in cross-validation and 80%/75% in testing. In validation, progression to ophthalmopathy was predicted by the model with nearly 71% sensitivity and 72% to 85% specificity, a median of 6.5 months before onset. Most expanded thyroid clonotypes (frequency above 0.001) were also detected in blood, suggesting blood repertoires may reflect thyroid immune responses.

Here V drops 8 bases and J drops 7 bases, and the junction holds 4 bases not matched to any gene. CDR1 and CDR2 were assigned from the germline V gene as SGHDN and FVKESK. The CDR3 sequence holds 14 residues, the cysteine and phenylalanine included. Kept here is only the CDR3 DNA, which spans 42 bases and is read in frame from base 1. Moderately to severely active disease, a Clinical Activity Score of at least 3, a NOSPECS grade of at least 4, and a duration under 3 months were present in ophthalmopathy patients. Exclusion was applied to patients with uncontrolled infections, other autoimmune diseases, pregnancy or lactation. Diagnoses relied on clinical symptoms, serum thyroxine and TRAb, thyroid ultrasound and orbital computed tomography. Ficoll-Paque density gradient centrifugation was used to isolate PBMCs from under 11 ml of fresh peripheral blood. Trizol reagent was used to extract total RNA, and RNA quality was then checked on an Agilent 2100 Bioanalyzer.

The receptor was isolated from a man aged 25 to 40 with Graves' ophthalmopathy. The chain employs TRBV14 and TRBJ2-1, and 14 bases in between align with TRBD2. The sample taken for sequencing was blood. The CDR3 region reads CASGLAGGWNEQFF. The DNA sequence follows: TGTGCCAGCGGACTAGCGGGAGGATGGAATGAGCAGTTCTTC.